The clone carrying this T cell receptor (beta chain) has only a few counts. What it binds is not known. As the method for making TCR beta libraries, quantitative 5'-RACE with molecular barcodes was used. TCRdb ran MiXCR on the 5' RACE reads and lists one entry per CDR3 protein. The sample has 100,000 to 150,000 distinct CDR3 sequences, over 15% seen once. The data derive from a study of CD8 T cells in ankylosing spondylitis. In germline, CDR1 is SGDLS, CDR2 YYNGEE. The CDR3 has 13 residues. V dropped 0 bases and J dropped 5 bases, with 8 bases sitting between them. Regarding the study as a whole: Within ankylosing spondylitis blood, a TCR beta motif made up of eight or nine highly homologous variants appeared to be characteristic. Reactive arthritis synovial fluid and blood previously showed some of these motif variants.

The sequence came from a male donor with ankylosing spondylitis. V gene TRBV9 combines with J gene TRBJ2-5; D is unclear. Sequenced input: blood, either unsorted or a sorted T cell fraction (not recorded which). The DNA of the CDR3 is TGTGCCAGCAGCGTAGAAGGAAAGGAGACCCAGTACTTC. As protein: CASSVEGKETQYF.